The clone carrying this T cell receptor (beta chain) was counted between two and nine times. No antigen is known for it. This sample was taken from a study of cytomegalovirus exposure and HLA in healthy donors. Turning to the study itself: From HLA-typed donors, an early data release held tens of millions of unique TCRs. General observations from the study: Earlier analysis looked at TCR beta V segments, and most were productive about 87% or about 30% of the time. Later analysis demonstrated an association between a missense DCLRE1C variant and TCR beta V- and J-gene trimming.

Donors had nominal health at sampling but likely had unrecorded immune exposures. The CDR3 loop spans 15 amino acids. V was shortened by 5 bases and J by 5 bases, with 15 bases between the two germline ends. CDR1 KGHSH and CDR2 LQKENI come from the germline V gene. PCR involved 60 Vbeta and 13 Jbeta primers. Data came from immunoSEQ multiplex PCR; TCRdb stores just in-frame clones and leaves some out. Of about 130,000 clones in the sample, roughly 80% were seen once. Sequenced input: PBMCs. The receptor's source is a woman in her forties in good health and CMV-seronegative. This sequence joins TRBV18 and TRBJ1-4; D is undetermined. In DNA form, the CDR3 reads TGTGCCAGCTCATCGACTCGGTGGGAGAATGAAAAACTGTTTTTT. Protein: CASSSTRWENEKLFF.